This T cell receptor (beta chain) was captured by sequencing in a study of T cell responses to AZD1222 COVID-19 vaccine. CDR1 SGDLS and CDR2 YYNGEE come from the germline V gene. V was pared by 0 bases and J by 4 bases, with 13 bases between. This CDR3 spans 15 amino acids. Produced via immunoSEQ multiplex PCR; TCRdb's table is partial and in-frame only. This sample has some 140,000 clones; 88% occur once, and the top ten carry less than 3.5%. On this clone itself: No antigen is known for it.

Overall study results and limits: Once two AZD1222 doses were given, Spike-specific TCR breadth and depth went up.

This receptor was identified in an adult in good health. Sequenced here: peripheral blood, sampled on day 0 of AZD1222 vaccination. The chain joins TRBV9 to TRBJ1-2; no clear D gene. CDR3 protein: CASSVGSSLSYGYTF. CDR3 DNA sequence: TGTGCCAGCAGCGTAGGGTCAAGTTTATCCTATGGCTACACCTTC.